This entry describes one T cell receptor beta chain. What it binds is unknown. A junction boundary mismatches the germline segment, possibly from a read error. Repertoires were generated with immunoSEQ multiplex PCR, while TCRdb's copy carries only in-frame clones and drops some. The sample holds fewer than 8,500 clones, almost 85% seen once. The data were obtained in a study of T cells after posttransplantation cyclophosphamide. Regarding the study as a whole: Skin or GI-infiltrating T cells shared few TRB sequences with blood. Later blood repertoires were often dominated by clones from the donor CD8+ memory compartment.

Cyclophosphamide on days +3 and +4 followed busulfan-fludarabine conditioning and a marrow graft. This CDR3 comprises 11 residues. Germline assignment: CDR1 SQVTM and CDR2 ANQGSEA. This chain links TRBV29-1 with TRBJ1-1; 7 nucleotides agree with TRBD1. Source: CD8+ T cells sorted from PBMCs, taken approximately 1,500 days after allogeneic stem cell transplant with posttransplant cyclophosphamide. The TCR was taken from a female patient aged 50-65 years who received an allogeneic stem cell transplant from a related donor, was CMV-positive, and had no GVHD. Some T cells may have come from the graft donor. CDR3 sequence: CSVDITGEEGF. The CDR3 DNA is TGCAGCGTTGACATCACAGGGGAGGAAGGCTTT.